The clone carrying this T cell receptor beta chain has just a few counts. Its antigen is as yet unknown. Germline V gene data show CDR1 as SEHNR and CDR2 as FQNEAQ (reference sequence). Trimming cost V 3 bases and J 0 bases, with 8 bases left between them. The CDR3 runs to 15 residues. The sample's time point: week 35, safety follow-up. Mutant IDH1 20-mer peptide, at 300 ug, made up each vaccine dose, with topical imiquimod. The sample originates from a study of a mutant IDH1 vaccine in newly diagnosed glioma. Whole-study context: First vaccine doses came 4-6 weeks after radiotherapy alone, or with temozolomide cycles. Findings and caveats of the study: There seemed to be no relation between pseudoprogression and changes in top peripheral T cell clonotypes.

Only in-frame clones appear in the TCRdb table, and some are missing; sequencing was by immunoSEQ multiplex PCR. This table holds 69,000 or so clones, around 87% found once. V and J are TRBV7-9 and TRBJ2-2, with D hard to call. This specimen was PBMCs, taken from a glioma patient whose treatment included an IDH1 peptide vaccine. The TCR comes from a man aged 25 to 45 with glioma. This chain's CDR3 is CASSFSPSNTGELFF. In DNA, the CDR3 is TGTGCCAGCAGCTTCAGCCCCTCGAACACCGGGGAGCTGTTTTTT. Using reference TRBV7-9 and TRBJ2-2 for the parts outside the CDR3, the full variable domain is DTGVSQNPRHKITKRGQNVTFRCDPISEHNRLYWYRQTLGQGPEFLTYFQNEAQLEKSRLLSDRFSAERPKGSFSTLEIQRTEQGDSAMYLCASSFSPSNTGELFFGEGSRLTVL.